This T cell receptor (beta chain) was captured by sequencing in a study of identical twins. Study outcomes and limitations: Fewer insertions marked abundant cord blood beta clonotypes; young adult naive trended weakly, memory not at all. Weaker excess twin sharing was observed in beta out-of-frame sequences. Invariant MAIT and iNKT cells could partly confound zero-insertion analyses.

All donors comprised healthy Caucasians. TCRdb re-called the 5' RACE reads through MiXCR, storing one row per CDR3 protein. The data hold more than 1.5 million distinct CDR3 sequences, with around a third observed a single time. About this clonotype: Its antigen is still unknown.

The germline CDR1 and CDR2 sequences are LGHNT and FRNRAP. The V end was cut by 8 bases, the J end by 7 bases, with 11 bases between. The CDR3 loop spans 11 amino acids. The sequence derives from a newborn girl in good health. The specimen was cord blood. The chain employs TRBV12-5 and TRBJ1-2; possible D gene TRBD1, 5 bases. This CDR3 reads CASWQGGGYTF. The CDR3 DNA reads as TGTGCTAGTTGGCAGGGAGGTGGCTACACCTTC.